This is a list of T cell receptor beta chains from one sample in a study of blood T cell repertoires in COVID-19. Here immunoSEQ multiplex PCR was the method, and the copy in TCRdb shows in-frame clones only, minus some. Counted here are 360,000 or so clones, around 90% occurring once; the ten biggest clones make up 5% to 8.5%. Sequencing was carried out using peripheral blood. These receptors all stem from a man younger than 35 with active or convalescent COVID-19. Each CDR3 is given with its conserved first and last residue. The D gene is left open where the match is weak. Where a row states a size, it is once, few, many or the class of an expanded clone; other rows omit it.

TRBV6-2/TRBV6-3	TRBJ2-2	TRBD2	few	CASSYFSGRAITGELFF	TGTGCCAGCAGTTACTTTAGCGGGAGGGCAATCACCGGGGAGCTGTTTTTT
TRBV19	TRBJ2-5	TRBD2	-	CASSSGSEETQYF	TGTGCCAGTAGTAGCGGGAGTGAGGAGACCCAGTACTTC
TRBV11-2	TRBJ2-1	TRBD1	-	CASSPGGLDEQFF	TGTGCCAGCAGCCCAGGGGGTCTGGATGAGCAGTTCTTC
TRBV24-1	TRBJ2-3	TRBD1	-	CATSDKGQGAIADTQYF	TGTGCCACCAGTGATAAAGGACAGGGGGCGATTGCAGATACGCAGTATTTT
TRBV7-9	TRBJ1-3	-	-	CASSPYDRVIYSGNTIYF	TGTGCCAGCAGTCCATATGACAGAGTAATTTACTCTGGAAACACCATATATTTT
TRBV5-6	TRBJ2-2	-	once	CASSLQTGLAGELFF	TGTGCCAGCAGCCTCCAGACAGGTTTGGCCGGGGAGCTGTTTTTT
TRBV6-6	TRBJ2-3	TRBD2	-	CASSRGTSGGADTQYF	TGTGCCAGCAGTAGGGGGACTAGCGGGGGAGCAGATACGCAGTATTTT
TRBV4-3	TRBJ2-7	TRBD2	-	CASSQDLGLAGASLYEQYF	TGCGCCAGCAGCCAAGATCTTGGACTAGCGGGGGCCTCTCTCTACGAGCAGTACTTC
TRBV9	TRBJ2-2	-	-	CASSVDLTDTGELFF	TGTGCCAGCAGCGTAGATCTGACAGACACCGGGGAGCTGTTTTTT
TRBV4-1	TRBJ1-3	-	-	CASSIVGGNTIYF	TGCGCCAGCAGCATAGTAGGCGGCAACACCATATATTTT
TRBV18	TRBJ1-6	TRBD1	once	CASSPTGQDNSPLHF	TGTGCCAGCTCACCAACGGGACAGGATAATTCACCCCTCCACTTT
TRBV5-6	TRBJ1-1	-	once	CASSATLVRTEAFF	TGTGCCAGCAGCGCCACTCTAGTTAGGACTGAAGCTTTCTTT
TRBV6-6	TRBJ2-1	-	-	CASSTSRSSYNEQFF	TGTGCCAGCAGTACATCAAGAAGCTCCTACAATGAGCAGTTCTTC
TRBV5-6	TRBJ2-3	TRBD2	-	CASFEAGGADTQYF	TGTGCCAGCTTTGAGGCGGGAGGGGCAGATACGCAGTATTTT
TRBV7-3	TRBJ2-1	TRBD2	-	CASSPRERGVNNEQFF	TGTGCCAGCAGCCCACGGGAGCGGGGGGTAAACAATGAGCAGTTCTTC
TRBV27	TRBJ2-7	-	-	CASSSLRGATYEQYF	TGTGCCAGCAGTTCCCTCCGGGGGGCCACCTACGAGCAGTACTTC
TRBV3-1/TRBV3-2	TRBJ2-1	TRBD2	-	CASSRVLGTSGSNEQFF	TGTGCCAGCAGCCGTGTTCTTGGGACTAGCGGGAGTAATGAGCAGTTCTTC
TRBV27	TRBJ1-6	TRBD1	once	CASSPRGQGTNSPLHF	TGTGCCAGCAGTCCGAGGGGACAGGGAACAAATTCACCCCTCCACTTT
TRBV12-5	TRBJ1-1	TRBD1	-	CASGLWTGGSTEAFF	TGTGCTAGTGGTCTTTGGACAGGGGGAAGCACTGAAGCTTTCTTT
TRBV6-5	TRBJ2-1	TRBD2	-	CASSRTRVSYNEQFF	TGTGCCAGCAGCCGGACTAGGGTGTCCTACAATGAGCAGTTCTTC
TRBV29-1	TRBJ2-1	TRBD2	-	CSGGVSGRGNEQFF	TGCAGCGGAGGGGTGAGCGGGAGGGGAAATGAGCAGTTCTTC
TRBV29-1	TRBJ2-7	TRBD2	once	CSMSPGLAGEQYF	TGCAGCATGAGCCCGGGACTAGCGGGAGAGCAGTACTTC
TRBV19	TRBJ2-1	TRBD1	-	CASSIPSRGNEQFF	TGTGCCAGTAGTATACCCAGCAGGGGGAATGAGCAGTTCTTC
TRBV24-1	TRBJ2-1	-	-	CATSDSGTSKVTEQFF	TGTGCCACCAGTGATTCCGGGACTTCAAAAGTCACTGAGCAGTTCTTC
TRBV2	TRBJ1-2	-	-	CASSLDSNYGYTF	TGTGCCAGCAGCTTAGACAGCAACTATGGCTACACCTTC
TRBV12-3/TRBV12-4	TRBJ2-1	TRBD1	-	CASSLGQGYEQFF	TGTGCCAGCAGTTTAGGACAGGGCTATGAGCAGTTCTTC
TRBV10-3	TRBJ2-1	TRBD1	-	CAIREAGTGGGNEQFF	TGTGCCATCAGGGAAGCCGGGACAGGGGGTGGTAATGAGCAGTTCTTC
TRBV6-6	TRBJ1-1	-	-	CASSLGTSNTEAFF	TGTGCCAGCAGTCTCGGGACATCTAACACTGAAGCTTTCTTT
TRBV9	TRBJ2-3	TRBD2	-	CASSVAPSGGAGSDTQYF	TGTGCCAGCAGCGTAGCTCCTAGCGGGGGGGCCGGTTCAGATACGCAGTATTTT
TRBV3-1/TRBV3-2	TRBJ2-5	TRBD2	-	CASSQRGRTGVETQYF	TGTGCCAGCAGCCAACGCGGGAGGACGGGGGTGGAGACCCAGTACTTC
TRBV29-1	TRBJ2-1	-	once	CSVASGVSYNEQFF	TGCAGCGTTGCGTCGGGGGTCTCCTACAATGAGCAGTTCTTC
TRBV7-8	TRBJ1-1	TRBD1	-	CASSLEYGTGSRGFTEAFF	TGTGCCAGCAGCTTAGAGTACGGGACAGGGTCGCGAGGATTCACTGAAGCTTTCTTT
TRBV2	TRBJ1-5	TRBD1	-	CAITGGQGAGQPQHF	TGTGCCATCACGGGGGGACAGGGGGCCGGTCAGCCCCAGCATTTT